This T cell receptor (beta chain) was sequenced in a study of T cell changes during pregnancy in multiple sclerosis. The germline V gene has CDR1 SQVTM and CDR2 ANQGSEA. The V and J ends lost 4 bases and 5 bases, in that order; junction bases with no gene match: 10. The CDR3 runs 14 residues. TCRdb's table, derived via immunoSEQ multiplex PCR, lists solely in-frame clones and lacks some. In the table there are roughly 72,000 clones, about 94% of which are singletons. This TCR derives from a female donor with multiple sclerosis, enrolled in a pregnancy study. The chain links TRBV29-1 to TRBJ2-7; 8 positions agree with TRBD2. The specimen was CD4+ T cells from peripheral blood mononuclear cells, collected after pregnancy. DNA for the CDR3: TGCAGCGTTGCAGTGGGGACTAGGATTCACGAGCAGTACTTC. This encodes CSVAVGTRIHEQYF.